Listed below are T cell receptor beta chains from one sample, sequenced in a study of T-cell reconstitution after alpha-beta-depleted transplantation in children. TCRdb passed the PCR reads through MiXCR, listing each CDR3 protein once. The data hold some 490,000 distinct CDR3 sequences, with roughly an eighth observed a single time. Material: PBMCs from the stem cell graft donor, obtained from the stem cell graft. These receptors all come from a human donor who donated a stem cell graft to a child with combined immunodeficiency. Both conserved end residues are part of each CDR3. Each record gives: D gene, V gene, J gene, clone size, CDR3 DNA, CDR3 protein. The D gene is left open where the match is weak. The size field is filled for only some rows; it gives once, few, many or a size class.

>.|TRBV7-6|TRBJ2-2|few
TGTGCCAGCAGCTTAGCCCCGAGGGAGACCGGGGAGCTGTTTTTT
CASSLAPRETGELFF
>.|TRBV24-1|TRBJ1-1|few
TGTGCCACCAGTGATCCCGGAGGGCCCGAAGCTTTCTTT
CATSDPGGPEAFF
>.|TRBV12-3/TRBV12-4|TRBJ1-6|.
TGTGCCAGCAGAACGGGGAGGGGGAGCTCCTATAATTCACCCCTCCACTTT
CASRTGRGSSYNSPLHF
>.|TRBV20-1|TRBJ1-2|many
TGCAGTGCTAGAGATCTAAGGGTTGTCAACTATGGCTACACCTTC
CSARDLRVVNYGYTF
>.|TRBV29-1|TRBJ2-1|many
TGCAGCGCAGCCGCGTCCCCGGGTCAATTGGAGTTCTTC
CSAAASPGQLEFF
>.|TRBV6-5|TRBJ1-1|many
TGTGCCAGCAGTTACTCGAAGAGATACTTTGAAGCTTTCTTT
CASSYSKRYFEAFF
>.|TRBV25-1|TRBJ2-1|few
TGTGCCAGCAGTGGTCCCGGGGAGGGGACAGTGTGGAATGAGCAGTTCTTC
CASSGPGEGTVWNEQFF
>TRBD2|TRBV6-4|TRBJ2-1|.
TGTGCCAGCAAACCCCCGACTAGCGGGAGGGGAAATGAGCAGTTCTTC
CASKPPTSGRGNEQFF
>TRBD1|TRBV15|TRBJ1-5|many
TGTGCCACCAGCGGTCTGCGGACAGGGAGGCATTTT
CATSGLRTGRHF
>TRBD1|TRBV6-1|TRBJ2-5|.
TGTGCCAACCGGGACAGCGGACAAGAGACCCAGTACTTC
CANRDSGQETQYF
>TRBD2|TRBV20-1|TRBJ2-5|few
TGCAGTGCTGGTAGCGGGAGTGAAGTAGAGACCCAGTACTTC
CSAGSGSEVETQYF
>.|TRBV12-3/TRBV12-4|TRBJ2-7|few
TGTGCCAGCAGTTTCGAGGGCCCGTGGGTTGGGAGCGAGCAGTACTTC
CASSFEGPWVGSEQYF
>.|TRBV25-1|TRBJ2-1|few
TGTGCCAGCAGTGAATATAATGCGGAGGGGAACAATGAGCAGTTCTTC
CASSEYNAEGNNEQFF
>.|TRBV6-1|TRBJ2-1|few
TGTGCCAGCAGGGCGGAACCCAATGAGCAGTTCTTC
CASRAEPNEQFF
>TRBD2|TRBV4-3|TRBJ2-3|few
TGCGCCAGCAGCCGGAAAACTAGCGTCGAAAGCACAGATACGCAGTATTTT
CASSRKTSVESTDTQYF
>TRBD2|TRBV9|TRBJ2-1|many
TGTGCCAGCAGTCCTACTAGCGGGGGAGGATATGAGCAGTTCTTC
CASSPTSGGGYEQFF
>TRBD1|TRBV7-8|TRBJ1-4|few
TGTGCCAGCAGCCCCAGGACAGGGGATAATGGCGAAAAACTGTTTTTT
CASSPRTGDNGEKLFF
>.|TRBV4-3|TRBJ2-3|many
TGCGCCAGCAGCCAAGAACCGTCGGATACGCAGTATTTT
CASSQEPSDTQYF
>.|TRBV12-3/TRBV12-4|TRBJ1-1|few
TGTGCCAGCTCCCCCCCGACAGGTGGGACTGAAGCTTTCTTT
CASSPPTGGTEAFF
>TRBD1|TRBV6-1|TRBJ1-3|few
TGTGCCAGCAGTGACCCCGGACAGGGTTGGAGAAACACCATATATTTT
CASSDPGQGWRNTIYF
>.|TRBV15|TRBJ1-1|few
TGTGCCACCAGCAGAGGGGTAGGGGAAGCTTTCTTT
CATSRGVGEAFF
>TRBD2|TRBV11-2|TRBJ2-7|.
TGTGCCAGCACCCTGTGGACTAGCGGGGGGTCCTACGAGCAGTACTTC
CASTLWTSGGSYEQYF
>.|TRBV20-1|TRBJ2-3|few
TGCAGTGCGAAGGGGGGCACAGATACGCAGTATTTT
CSAKGGTDTQYF
>.|TRBV9|TRBJ1-6|.
TGTGCCAGCACAGGAGGTTCACCCCTCCACTTT
CASTGGSPLHF
>.|TRBV20-1|TRBJ2-7|few
TGCAGTGCTAGAGGGACCGGGGGCTCCTACGAGCAGTACTTC
CSARGTGGSYEQYF
>TRBD2|TRBV7-9|TRBJ2-1|many
TGTGCCAGCAGCTTAGTCCAACAGCGGGAGTTGAATGAGCAGTTCTTC
CASSLVQQRELNEQFF
>TRBD1|TRBV29-1|TRBJ1-4|few
TGCAGCGGTGGGACAGTGCTGAATGAAAAACTGTTTTTT
CSGGTVLNEKLFF